A selection of T cell receptor beta chains follows, all from one sample in a study of blood T cell repertoires in COVID-19. The table came from immunoSEQ multiplex PCR; TCRdb's copy has only in-frame clones and leaves some out. The data hold some 370,000 clones, with over 80% observed a single time. The sequenced sample consisted of PBMCs or T cells enriched from blood (not recorded which). These receptors all come from a woman aged 45-65 years who had recovered from COVID-19. Both conserved end residues are part of each CDR3. D genes are given only for firm matches. Clone size is stated in some rows and not others, as once, few, many or a class when expanded.

V gene	clone size	J gene	D gene	CDR3 protein	CDR3 DNA
TRBV5-1	-	TRBJ2-3	-	CASRSASLDTQYF	TGCGCCAGCAGAAGCGCGAGTCTAGATACGCAGTATTTT
TRBV19	-	TRBJ2-6	TRBD1	CASSTLRWGQGDSGANVLTF	TGTGCCAGTAGTACCCTTCGGTGGGGACAGGGTGACTCTGGGGCCAACGTCCTGACTTTC
TRBV7-9	few	TRBJ2-3	TRBD2	CASRPPSGGATDTQYF	TGTGCCAGCAGACCCCCTAGCGGGGGGGCCACAGATACGCAGTATTTT
TRBV19	-	TRBJ2-1	-	CASSLPQGGGHNEQFF	TGTGCCAGTAGCCTACCCCAAGGGGGGGGGCACAATGAGCAGTTCTTC
TRBV5-4	-	TRBJ2-7	-	CASSLQVSYEQYF	TGTGCCAGCAGCTTGCAGGTATCCTACGAGCAGTACTTC
TRBV5-1	-	TRBJ1-4	TRBD1	CASSLDRVEEKLFF	TGCGCCAGCAGCTTAGACAGGGTTGAGGAAAAACTGTTTTTT
TRBV19	-	TRBJ1-3	-	CASISNPGFSGNTIYF	TGTGCCAGTATCTCGAACCCAGGGTTCTCTGGAAACACCATATATTTT
TRBV7-3	-	TRBJ2-2	-	CASSLGTNTGELFF	TGTGCCAGCAGCTTAGGGACAAACACCGGGGAGCTGTTTTTT
TRBV28	-	TRBJ1-2	-	CAVPTGSSHGYTF	TGTGCCGTTCCCACCGGGTCTTCCCATGGCTACACCTTC
TRBV27	-	TRBJ2-3	TRBD2	CASSFTSGADTQYF	TGTGCCAGCAGTTTCACTAGCGGGGCAGATACGCAGTATTTT
TRBV27	-	TRBJ2-7	TRBD1	CASGYRTGNEQYF	TGTGCCAGCGGTTACCGGACAGGGAACGAGCAGTACTTC
TRBV30	-	TRBJ2-7	-	CAWSVLGTTSYEQYF	TGTGCCTGGAGTGTACTGGGGACAACGTCTTACGAGCAGTACTTC
TRBV5-1	-	TRBJ2-6	TRBD2	CASSLVGGSSGANVLTF	TGCGCCAGCAGCTTGGTGGGAGGGAGCTCTGGGGCCAACGTCCTGACTTTC
TRBV2	few	TRBJ2-1	-	CASMATRGREQFF	TGTGCCAGCATGGCGACTAGGGGTAGGGAGCAGTTCTTC
TRBV2	-	TRBJ1-1	-	CASTQGGSMNTEAFF	TGTGCCAGCACCCAAGGCGGCAGCATGAACACTGAAGCTTTCTTT
TRBV4-1	once	TRBJ2-1	TRBD1	CASSLRTGSVRGDNEQFF	TGCGCCAGCAGCCTCCGGACAGGGAGCGTCAGAGGAGACAATGAGCAGTTCTTC
TRBV5-1	-	TRBJ2-1	-	CASSLGGWEQFF	TGCGCCAGCAGCTTGGGCGGGTGGGAGCAGTTCTTC
TRBV29-1	-	TRBJ2-3	-	CSVGGGGGLDTQYF	TGCAGCGTGGGAGGGGGGGGAGGCCTAGATACGCAGTATTTT
TRBV28	-	TRBJ1-1	-	CASSPPGVMAEEAFF	TGTGCCAGCAGTCCTCCGGGAGTAATGGCCGAAGAAGCTTTCTTT
TRBV6-5	-	TRBJ1-3	TRBD1	CASTTRDRLRNTIYF	TGTGCCAGCACCACTCGGGACAGGCTTAGAAACACCATATATTTT
TRBV29-1	-	TRBJ2-3	-	CSVEAGDTQYF	TGCAGCGTTGAAGCGGGTGATACGCAGTATTTT
TRBV6-2/TRBV6-3	few	TRBJ2-7	-	CASSSSMAGFSYEQYF	TGTGCCAGCAGTTCCAGCATGGCAGGCTTCTCCTACGAGCAGTACTTC
TRBV25-1	-	TRBJ2-7	TRBD2	CAGGEGPRQYF	TGTGCGGGGGGGGAAGGGCCGAGGCAGTACTTC
TRBV19	-	TRBJ2-2	-	CASSRGNTGELFF	TGTGCCAGTAGTCGGGGGAACACCGGGGAGCTGTTTTTT
TRBV7-3	-	TRBJ2-1	-	CASSWSGRTNEQFF	TGTGCCAGCAGCTGGAGTGGAAGGACAAATGAGCAGTTCTTC
TRBV2	few	TRBJ2-7	-	CASRPTGSGVGSYEQYF	TGTGCCAGCAGGCCGACAGGGTCGGGGGTCGGCTCCTACGAGCAGTACTTC
TRBV27	-	TRBJ1-2	-	CASSSTANYGYTF	TGTGCCAGCAGTTCTACAGCTAACTATGGCTACACCTTC
TRBV6-2/TRBV6-3	-	TRBJ2-1	TRBD2	CASSSGLPAGGNEQFF	TGTGCCAGCAGTTCCGGACTACCCGCGGGGGGGAATGAGCAGTTCTTC
TRBV9	-	TRBJ1-6	-	CASSPSGSGDEALHF	TGTGCCAGCAGCCCTTCCGGGAGTGGGGATGAGGCCCTCCACTTT
TRBV4-3	-	TRBJ2-2	TRBD1	CASSRTTGPSTGELFF	TGCGCCAGCAGCCGGACGACAGGGCCTAGCACCGGGGAGCTGTTTTTT
TRBV19	-	TRBJ1-5	-	CASSSKNNQPQHF	TGTGCCAGTAGTTCTAAGAACAATCAGCCCCAGCATTTT
TRBV19	-	TRBJ1-2	TRBD1	CASSGWDRMRKNYGYTF	TGTGCCAGTAGTGGTTGGGACAGGATGAGAAAAAACTATGGCTACACCTTC
TRBV27	-	TRBJ1-4	-	CASSSATGEKLFF	TGTGCCAGCAGTTCCGCCACGGGGGAAAAACTGTTTTTT
TRBV4-3	-	TRBJ1-3	TRBD1	CASSQLPGTVGNTIYF	TGCGCCAGCAGCCAGCTACCCGGGACAGTTGGAAACACCATATATTTT
TRBV7-2	-	TRBJ1-2	-	CASSLGLGARYGYTF	TGTGCCAGCAGCTTAGGGCTTGGGGCCAGGTATGGCTACACCTTC
TRBV11-2	-	TRBJ2-5	TRBD2	CASSLGTSGETQYF	TGTGCCAGCAGCTTAGGGACTAGCGGAGAGACCCAGTACTTC
TRBV5-1	-	TRBJ2-1	TRBD2	CASSYPGLATSYNEQFF	TGCGCCAGCAGCTACCCGGGACTAGCGACGTCCTACAATGAGCAGTTCTTC
TRBV11-2	once	TRBJ2-7	-	CASSLDLGGEQYF	TGTGCCAGCAGCTTAGATTTGGGGGGCGAGCAGTACTTC
TRBV11-2	few	TRBJ1-5	-	CASSRTDNQPQHF	TGTGCCAGCAGCAGGACAGACAATCAGCCCCAGCATTTT
TRBV18	-	TRBJ2-7	-	CASSPVPNSYEQYF	TGTGCCAGCTCACCGGTCCCTAACTCCTACGAGCAGTACTTC
TRBV7-2	few	TRBJ1-1	TRBD1	CASSPTGGASTEAFF	TGTGCCAGCAGCCCCACAGGGGGGGCGAGCACTGAAGCTTTCTTT
TRBV7-3	-	TRBJ1-1	-	CASSSTPTDTEAFF	TGTGCCAGCAGCTCGACACCAACGGACACTGAAGCTTTCTTT
TRBV29-1	-	TRBJ1-1	TRBD1	CSTGGVNTEAFF	TGCAGCACAGGGGGCGTGAACACTGAAGCTTTCTTT
TRBV7-2	-	TRBJ1-2	-	CASSAGGGYGYTF	TGTGCCAGCAGCGCTGGGGGGGGTTATGGCTACACCTTC
TRBV3-1/TRBV3-2	-	TRBJ1-4	-	CASSQKEAKLFF	TGTGCCAGCAGCCAAAAAGAGGCAAAACTGTTTTTT
TRBV28	-	TRBJ1-1	TRBD1	CASSPNTHRGLEAFF	TGTGCCAGCAGCCCTAACACCCACAGGGGGCTGGAAGCTTTCTTT
TRBV4-1	-	TRBJ1-5	-	CASSQDVRPYQPQHF	TGCGCCAGCAGCCAAGATGTCAGGCCATATCAGCCCCAGCATTTT
TRBV5-1	-	TRBJ2-7	-	CASSPASSTYEQYF	TGCGCCAGCAGCCCCGCTAGCTCCACCTACGAGCAGTACTTC
TRBV9	-	TRBJ1-5	-	CASSLEGELPYSNQPQHF	TGTGCCAGCAGCCTTGAGGGAGAACTCCCTTATAGCAATCAGCCCCAGCATTTT
TRBV27	-	TRBJ2-2	-	CASSFAGAGNTGELFF	TGTGCCAGCAGTTTCGCAGGGGCAGGGAACACCGGGGAGCTGTTTTTT
TRBV7-9	-	TRBJ1-2	-	CASSQWGGADGYTF	TGTGCCAGCTCCCAGTGGGGGGGCGCTGATGGCTACACCTTC
TRBV10-3	-	TRBJ2-2	TRBD2	CAISGGVAAGELFF	TGTGCCATCAGCGGGGGGGTAGCGGCCGGGGAGCTGTTTTTT
TRBV6-2/TRBV6-3	many	TRBJ1-1	-	CASGSAPRPEAFF	TGTGCCAGCGGTTCAGCGCCGAGGCCTGAAGCTTTCTTT
TRBV2	-	TRBJ1-5	TRBD1	CASSDTSGGQPQHF	TGTGCCAGCAGCGACACCTCAGGGGGTCAGCCCCAGCATTTT
TRBV5-1	-	TRBJ1-2	-	CASSFGPVTNYGYTF	TGCGCCAGCAGCTTTGGGCCGGTCACTAACTATGGCTACACCTTC